This T cell receptor beta chain was sequenced during a study of cytomegalovirus exposure and HLA in healthy donors. V trimming: 7 bases; J trimming: 12 bases; junction bases outside the gene matches: 8. This CDR3 region has 11 residues. In germline, CDR1 is DFQATT, CDR2 SNEGSKA (reference sequence). This table comes from immunoSEQ multiplex PCR, and its TCRdb copy is limited to in-frame clones, with some not included. The data show roughly 100,000 clones, with approximately 90% seen just once and roughly 4% held by the top ten. The source of this sequence is a woman under 30 in good health and CMV-seropositive. The sample taken for sequencing was PBMCs. The chain employs TRBV20-1 and TRBJ2-1; 8 positions agree with TRBD2. CDR3: CSGTGGARQFF. The CDR3 bases are TGCAGTGGGACGGGGGGGGCCCGGCAGTTCTTC.